The clone carrying this T cell receptor beta chain turned up a few times. This sample was included in a study of Graves' ophthalmopathy and Graves' hyperthyroidism. Study-level information: Being free of ophthalmopathy for 18 months of follow-up defined stable hyperthyroidism.

Patients with other autoimmune diseases, uncontrolled infections, pregnancy or lactation were excluded. The V end lost 1 base, the J end lost 1 base, and 8 bases lay between the germline ends. The CDR3 is made up of 16 amino acids. The V gene's germline CDR1 is MNHEY and CDR2 SMNVEV (reference sequence). For repertoire sequencing, the TCR beta CDR3 regions were amplified from RNA transcripts. Second-round multiplex PCR came after a first-round RT-PCR that employed HTBI primers. Each CDR3 protein is one row after TCRdb ran MiXCR on the multiplex PCR reads. The sample contains about 590,000 distinct CDR3 sequences, approximately 35% of which appear only once.

The sample taken for sequencing was peripheral blood or thyroid tissue (not recorded which). V gene TRBV27 combines with J gene TRBJ1-6; possible D gene TRBD1, 5 bases. The clonotype comes from an adult man with Graves' hyperthyroidism. For the CDR3, the DNA is TGTGCCAGCAGTTTATTACGGGGGTCCTATAATTCACCCCTCCACTTT. It specifies CASSLLRGSYNSPLHF.